This TCR beta chain originates from a study of shared clonotypes between healthy human individuals. Study-wide results and caveats: Naive subsets, compared against memory subsets, generally had larger estimated richness values.

CD45RA-negative memory and CD45RA+ naive subsets were split from the CD4+ cells. Generated by immunoSEQ multiplex PCR, the TCRdb table keeps only in-frame clones and is missing some. The sample records about 680,000 clones, roughly 73% being singletons. Germline V gives CDR1 MDHEN, CDR2 SYDVKM. V lost 3 bases, J lost 4 bases, and 9 bases lay in between. CDR3 length: 13 amino acids. For this clone: What it binds is unknown. The same CDR3 arises from other DNA sequences in this sample as well.

Specimen: memory CD4+ T cells sorted from blood. Subset of the sample: CD45RA-negative fraction. The gene calls are TRBV28 and TRBJ1-2; possible D gene TRBD1, 5 bases. This receptor was taken from a woman aged 25-40 years in good health. CDR3 sequence reads: CASSLRGSYGYTF. The CDR3 DNA reads TGTGCCAGCAGTTTGAGGGGTAGCTATGGCTACACCTTC.